The T cell receptor beta chain under discussion was sequenced for a study of Ad26.COV2.S vaccination and SARS-CoV-2 variants. Study details: Recipients of Ad26.COV2.S got it intramuscularly, once or twice 56 days apart.

Assay: immunoSEQ multiplex PCR; the TCRdb copy retains only in-frame clones and omits some. The top ten hold around 1.8% of the sample, which has about 460,000 clones, nearly 90% seen once. Comment on this clone: Its target is not known.

Treatment in this sample: some 20 received Ad26.COV2.S at low or high dose, single or two shots; about 5 received placebo; per-sample allocation not given. Sampling took place 63 days after the first vaccine or placebo injection. Aged 18-55 years, donor was enrolled in Boston around 2020. Whole-study results and caveats: It was reported that spike-specific CD8+ and CD4+ T cell responses were substantially broad after vaccination.

The CDR3 extends over 15 amino acids. CDR1 is SGHVS and CDR2 is FQNEAQ in the germline V gene. Trimming pared 5 bases from V and 0 bases from J, leaving 11 bases between. The V gene is TRBV7-8, the J gene TRBJ2-1; a possible D gene is TRBD1 (5 bases). This clonotype was sampled from a person between 18 and 60 years old who received the Ad26.COV2.S COVID-19 vaccine or a placebo. The source material was peripheral blood, sampled in a trial of Ad26.COV2.S vaccine versus placebo. The CDR3 spells CASSRWTSSYNEQFF. The CDR3 DNA is TGTGCCAGCAGCCGTTGGACAAGCTCCTACAATGAGCAGTTCTTC.